There are a few counts of the clone carrying this TCR beta chain. Its antigen is not known. The data belong to a study of sequential checkpoint blockade in melanoma. Across the study: TCRβ was sequenced from DNA of some 97 pretreatment tumors. Twenty-two patients had tumor biopsies before treatment and at week 13.

The repertoire was sequenced with immunoSEQ multiplex PCR; TCRdb's copy has only in-frame clones and lacks some. There are about 2,500 clones in the sample; approximately 15% occur only once, and about 17% lies in the top ten. Documented treatment: randomized to nivolumab then ipilimumab (arm A) or the reverse (arm B). Notes on the study in general: Patients with week-13 increases in T-cell fraction and clonality benefited about 30 times more often.

CDR1 and CDR2 (germline): MNHGY, SAAAGT. The CDR3 has 14 residues. V lost 6 bases, J lost 7 bases, and 18 bases lay in between. Source: tumor tissue (inferred from file names), taken from a patient given nivolumab and ipilimumab in sequence. The receptor was derived from a human donor with melanoma. V and J are TRBV6-8 and TRBJ1-2, with D hard to call. Here the CDR3 reads CASSPGGQPTGYTF. CDR3 in DNA: TGTGCCAGCAGCCCTGGAGGCCAGCCTACTGGCTACACCTTC.